This entry is about one TCR beta chain. What it recognizes is unknown. The record originates from a study of shared clonotypes between healthy human individuals. About the research overall: A donor's plate count was three for CD4 naive and three for CD4 memory; CD8 naive had two and CD8 memory one.

The study enrolled healthy HIV-negative adults without recent acute infections or vaccinations as donors. Assay execution took place at the deep level. Sequencing used immunoSEQ multiplex PCR; TCRdb keeps in-frame clones, though not all of them. The data hold 2 million to 3 million clones, with 93% observed a single time. The CDR3 covers 14 residues. Trimming took off 1 base at V and 8 bases at J, with 17 bases between the two ends. Germline V gene sequence: CDR1 SQVTM, CDR2 ANQGSEA. General study results and limits: Shared clonotypes: about 5% naive CD4, under 4% naive CD8, around 2.4% memory CD4, under 0.45% memory CD8.

This receptor was obtained from a young man in good health. Some clones in this sample may be carry-over from other donors' samples. The material sequenced was naive CD4+ T cells from PBMCs. Subset reported: CD45RA+ positively selected. The rearrangement links TRBV29-1 to TRBJ1-2; perhaps TRBD1 as D (5 bases). The DNA for the CDR3 is TGCAGCGTTGAAGTGGGGGTATCGGGCCGAGGCTACACCTTC. Protein product: CSVEVGVSGRGYTF.